These T cell receptor beta chains were read from a single sample in a study of cytomegalovirus exposure and HLA in healthy donors. Sequenced by immunoSEQ multiplex PCR; TCRdb stores in-frame clones only, minus some. The sample lists approximately 170,000 clones; more than 60% were seen once. Sequenced sample: PBMCs. Receptors were obtained from a woman aged 40 to 49 in good health and CMV-seropositive. The CDR3 runs from the conserved cysteine through the conserved F or W. Fields, in order: J gene, V gene, CDR3 length, CDR3 protein.

J: TRBJ2-1
V: TRBV11-1
length: 14
CDR3: CASSPGLPSDEQFF

J: TRBJ1-1
V: TRBV11-2
length: 12
CDR3: CASSSPPGGAFF

J: TRBJ1-2
V: TRBV7-9
length: 16
CDR3: CASSLGTGAVPYGYTF

J: TRBJ1-1
V: TRBV6-5
length: 14
CDR3: CASSESRMAGEAFF

J: TRBJ2-3
V: TRBV7-2
length: 14
CDR3: CASSSRGTSDTQYF

J: TRBJ1-1
V: TRBV7-2
length: 14
CDR3: CASSSRDIPGQAFF

J: TRBJ2-1
V: TRBV4-1
length: 19
CDR3: CASSQPSFPQLRGYNEQFF

J: TRBJ2-2
V: TRBV6-4
length: 15
CDR3: CASSEEGADTGELFF

J: TRBJ2-3
V: TRBV15
length: 17
CDR3: CATSRDLRTSGTDTQYF

J: TRBJ2-7
V: TRBV19
length: 14
CDR3: CASSQTSPPGEQYF

J: TRBJ2-3
V: TRBV5-1
length: 12
CDR3: CASSPGGSTQYF

J: TRBJ2-3
V: TRBV2
length: 14
CDR3: CASTAGPRTDTQYF

J: TRBJ2-3
V: TRBV30
length: 13
CDR3: CASPGGATDTQYF

J: TRBJ1-1
V: TRBV19
length: 15
CDR3: CASSLSTGRNTEAFF

J: TRBJ1-3
V: TRBV5-4
length: 11
CDR3: CASSGGDTIYF

J: TRBJ2-2
V: TRBV6-6
length: 15
CDR3: CASSYEGGPGGELFF

J: TRBJ1-5
V: TRBV5-6
length: 14
CDR3: CASSLIGGNQPQHF

J: TRBJ1-6
V: TRBV9
length: 15
CDR3: CASSVDTGPRAPPHF

J: TRBJ2-7
V: TRBV18
length: 13
CDR3: CASSPDRAYEQYF

J: TRBJ1-2
V: TRBV7-9
length: 12
CDR3: CASSLQSRGYTF

J: TRBJ2-3
V: TRBV11-2
length: 18
CDR3: CASSLPGVEAGGRDTQYF

J: TRBJ2-5
V: TRBV6-1
length: 16
CDR3: CASSGKLAGGGETQYF

J: TRBJ2-1
V: TRBV18
length: 16
CDR3: CASSPRGGALSNEQFF

J: TRBJ2-7
V: TRBV5-1
length: 15
CDR3: CASSNRQGGNYEQYF

J: TRBJ1-6
V: TRBV19
length: 15
CDR3: CASSIALGGNSPLHF

J: TRBJ1-5
V: TRBV6-5
length: 14
CDR3: CASSAGAPHQPQHF

J: TRBJ2-5
V: TRBV14
length: 16
CDR3: CASSQDSARALLGQYF

J: TRBJ2-1
V: TRBV29-1
length: 13
CDR3: CSVERGGYNEQFF

J: TRBJ1-2
V: TRBV30
length: 14
CDR3: CAWIRRGITYGYTF